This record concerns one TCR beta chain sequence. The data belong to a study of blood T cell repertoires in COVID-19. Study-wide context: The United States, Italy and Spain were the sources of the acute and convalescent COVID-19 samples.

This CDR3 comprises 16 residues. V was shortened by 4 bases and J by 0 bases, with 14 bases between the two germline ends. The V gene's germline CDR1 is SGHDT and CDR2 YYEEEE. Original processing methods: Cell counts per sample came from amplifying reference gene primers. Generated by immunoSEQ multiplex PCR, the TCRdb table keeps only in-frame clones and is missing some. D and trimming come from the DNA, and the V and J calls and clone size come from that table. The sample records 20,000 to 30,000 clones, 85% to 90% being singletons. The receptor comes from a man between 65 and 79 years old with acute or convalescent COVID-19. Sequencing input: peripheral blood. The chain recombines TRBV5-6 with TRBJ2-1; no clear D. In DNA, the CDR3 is TGTGCCAGCAGCCCCTTCGAGGCGAGCTCCTACAATGAGCAGTTCTTC. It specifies CASSPFEASSYNEQFF.